This T cell receptor beta chain was captured by sequencing in a study of T cells after yellow fever vaccination. Study summary: Low-cell-number fractions were prepared with SMART-Seq v4 Ultra Low Input.

The ends were cut back, 4 bases at V and 10 bases at J, with 15 bases in the middle. The CDR3 sequence is 13 residues long. Germline lookup yields CDR1 SGHRS and CDR2 YFSETQ. This clonotype was seen many times. The antigen is not known. Study-wide results and caveats: A weaker but faster secondary response was observed, peaking on day 5 versus 15. Abundant clonotypes from the bulk population could contaminate FACS-sorted repertoires.

5'RACE template switching produced TCR cDNA carrying a universal primer site and UMIs. A single record per CDR3 protein comes from TCRdb applying MiXCR to the 5' RACE reads. The sample contains about 310,000 distinct CDR3 sequences, approximately 3.8% of which appear only once. The chain is built from TRBV5-1 and TRBJ2-1; D gene unclear. This TCR was recovered from a man aged 18-30 years who received the YFV17D yellow fever vaccine. Sequencing was performed on PBMCs, taken on the day of the yellow fever booster vaccination. CDR3 bases: TGCGCCAGCAGCCGGACGGGCCTCGGGGAGCAGTTCTTC. This sequence encodes CASSRTGLGEQFF.